Following are 27 T cell receptor beta chains from one sample sequenced in a study of cytomegalovirus exposure and HLA in healthy donors. Profiled with immunoSEQ multiplex PCR; TCRdb holds only in-frame clones, not every one. Of some 150,000 clones in the sample, approximately 86% were seen once. The material sequenced was PBMCs. Receptors originate from a woman under 30 in good health and CMV-seropositive.

This chain connects TRBV5-1 to TRBJ1-2; possible D gene TRBD1, 6 bases. This CDR3 comprises 16 residues. The V and J ends lost 0 bases and 5 bases respectively, with 17 bases between them. Germline CDR1 is SGHRS and CDR2 is YFSETQ. The CDR3 spells CASSLALGARTYGYTF. DNA of the CDR3: TGCGCCAGCAGCTTGGCGTTGGGGGCACGGACGTATGGCTACACCTTC. The full variable domain, in which reference TRBV5-1 and TRBJ1-2 provide the parts outside the CDR3, is KAGVTQTPRYLIKTRGQQVTLSCSPISGHRSVSWYQQTPGQGLQFLFEYFSETQRNKGNFPGRFSGRQFSNSRSEMNVSTLELGDSALYLCASSLALGARTYGYTFGSGTRLTVV.

The V gene is TRBV27, the J gene TRBJ2-6; D not resolved. Trimming took 6 bases from V and 0 from J, leaving 6 bases between them. Germline values: CDR1 MNHEY, CDR2 SMNVEV (reference sequence). CDR3 size: 14 residues. CDR3 bases: TGTGCCAGCAGATCCCACTCTGGGGCCAACGTCCTGACTTTC. Protein product: CASRSHSGANVLTF. The full variable domain, its missing parts supplied by reference TRBV27 and TRBJ2-6, is EAQVTQNPRYLITVTGKKLTVTCSQNMNHEYMSWYRQDPGLGLRQIYYSMNVEVTDKGDVPEGYKVSRKEKRNFPLILESPSPNQTSLYFCASRSHSGANVLTFGAGSRLTVL.

Worth noting for this clone: Compared with germline, one end of the junction differs, possibly owing to a read error. The genes are TRBV7-7 and TRBJ2-5; 7 nucleotides line up with TRBD1. Germline V gene lookup returns CDR1 SSHAT and CDR2 FNYEAQ (reference sequence). This CDR3 has 13 amino acids. The CDR3 region has the DNA TGTGCTAGCAGCCCGGACAGGCAAGAGACCCAGTACTTC. Translating gives CASSPDRQETQYF.

The rearrangement joins TRBV27 to TRBJ2-7, with 8 bases aligning to TRBD1. The CDR3 is 15 amino acids. With V trimmed by 6 bases and J by 3 bases, 10 bases remained unmatched. Germline CDR1 reads MNHEY; CDR2 reads SMNVEV (reference sequence). The CDR3 DNA is TGTGCCAGCAGGGGGATGAGGGGACAGGACTACGAGCAGTACTTC. It is translated as CASRGMRGQDYEQYF.

The chain combines TRBV7-9 with TRBJ1-2; 7 bases match TRBD1. CDR3 size: 14 residues. Trimming cost V 5 bases and J 5 bases; bases outside gene matches: 8. The V gene's germline CDR1 is SEHNR and CDR2 FQNEAQ (reference sequence). DNA of the CDR3: TGTGCCAGCAGCACGCCGACAGGGCCGTATGGCTACACCTTC. It codes for CASSTPTGPYGYTF.

The rearrangement uses TRBV7-9 and TRBJ1-3, with D hard to call. The CDR3 contains 14 residues. Germline V gives CDR1 SEHNR, CDR2 FQNEAQ (reference sequence). Deletions cut 6 bases from V and 4 bases from J, with 13 bases between. The CDR3 DNA is TGTGCCAGCAGTAAAGGCGGATCCGGAAACACCATATATTTT. It yields the protein CASSKGGSGNTIYF. The whole variable domain, remainder taken from reference TRBV7-9 and TRBJ1-3, is DTGVSQNPRHKITKRGQNVTFRCDPISEHNRLYWYRQTLGQGPEFLTYFQNEAQLEKSRLLSDRFSAERPKGSFSTLEIQRTEQGDSAMYLCASSKGGSGNTIYFGEGSWLTVV.

The chain recombines TRBV13 with TRBJ2-5; D remains unclear. The CDR3 runs 12 residues. Trimming pared 6 bases from V and 5 bases from J, leaving 10 bases between. From germline, CDR1 is PRHDT and CDR2 FYEKMQ (reference sequence). CDR3 sequence reads: CASSPYVETQYF. CDR3 nucleotides: TGTGCCAGCAGTCCCTACGTGGAGACCCAGTACTTC.

This clone was seen only a few times. This chain joins TRBV28 and TRBJ1-2; D gene unclear. Germline values: CDR1 MDHEN, CDR2 SYDVKM. V was pared by 10 bases and J by 5 bases, with 8 bases between. The CDR3 has 10 amino acids. The CDR3 sequence is CATGRYGYTF. The CDR3 DNA reads as TGTGCCACGGGGAGGTATGGCTACACCTTC.

The V and J genes are TRBV6-1 and TRBJ2-7, with 9 bases that match TRBD2. V shed 5 bases, J shed 5 bases, and the junction held 10 bases outside the gene matches. The germline V gene has CDR1 MNHNS and CDR2 SASEGT. CDR3 length: 15 amino acids. CDR3 sequence (DNA): TGTGCCAGCAGTTTACCAGCGGGAGGTAAAGACGAGCAGTACTTC. Translation: CASSLPAGGKDEQYF.

V is TRBV30 and J is TRBJ2-1, with D unclear. The V end was cut by 0 bases, the J end by 0 bases, with 9 bases between. The CDR3 sequence is 15 residues long. Germline CDR1 is GTSNPN and CDR2 is SVGIG (reference sequence). The CDR3, as DNA: TGTGCCTGGAGTGTTGGTATCGGCTCCTACAATGAGCAGTTCTTC. Amino acid sequence: CAWSVGIGSYNEQFF.

The chain employs TRBV7-8 and TRBJ2-7; 8 nucleotides agree with TRBD2. The CDR3 runs to 17 residues. Germline V gene sequence: CDR1 SGHVS, CDR2 FQNEAQ. Trimming took 1 base from V and 0 from J; bases not matched to a gene: 8. The CDR3 sequence is CASSLVLAEASSYEQYF. DNA of the CDR3: TGTGCCAGCAGCTTAGTACTAGCGGAGGCTAGCTCCTACGAGCAGTACTTC.

This rearrangement joins TRBV6-5 to TRBJ1-1, with D possibly TRBD1 on 6 matching bases. The CDR3 runs to 14 residues. CDR1 is MNHEY and CDR2 is SVGAGI in the germline V gene. Trimming shortened V by 0 bases and J by 3 bases, and 8 bases separated the two germline ends. The CDR3 sequence: CASSYSGAHTEAFF. The CDR3, as DNA: TGTGCCAGCAGTTACTCGGGGGCCCACACTGAAGCTTTCTTT.

For the CDR3, the DNA is TGTGCCAGTAGCCCCCGGGGGACCTATAGCAATCAGCCCCAGCATTTT. This translates into CASSPRGTYSNQPQHF. The rearrangement joins TRBV19 to TRBJ1-5, with D perhaps TRBD1 (5 bases). The germline V and J ends were trimmed by 6 bases and 0 bases, with 15 bases remaining between them. Germline V lookup: CDR1 LNHDA, CDR2 SQIVND (reference sequence). The CDR3 spans 16 residues.

This clone has just one count. The chain links TRBV5-4 to TRBJ2-2; D is uncertain. This CDR3 is 15 amino acids long. The V gene lost 0 bases and the J gene lost 2 bases, with 8 bases spanning the gap. Germline V lookup: CDR1 SGHNT, CDR2 YYREEE (reference sequence). CDR3 region: CASSLGPTNTGELFF. The CDR3 region has the DNA TGTGCCAGCAGCTTGGGACCGACTAACACCGGGGAGCTGTTTTTT.

This clone was seen repeatedly, ten times or more. This specimen includes other DNA sequences encoding the same CDR3. The chain is built from TRBV6-4 and TRBJ1-6, with no clear D. The CDR3 sequence is 14 residues long. V was trimmed by 4 bases and J by 6 bases, leaving 10 bases between them. Germline V gene sequence: CDR1 MRHNA, CDR2 SNTAGT. The CDR3 DNA reads as TGTGCCAGCAGTGGGAGCCCCGGTAATTCACCCCTCCACTTT. Its translation: CASSGSPGNSPLHF.

This chain connects TRBV19 to TRBJ2-7; no clear D gene. The germline V gene encodes CDR1 LNHDA and CDR2 SQIVND (reference sequence). V was shortened by 1 base and J by 6 bases, with 13 bases between the two germline ends. The CDR3 contains 14 residues. The CDR3 DNA follows: TGTGCCAGTAGTATAGGTCGGGTGGTGAGCGAGCAGTACTTC. Translation: CASSIGRVVSEQYF.

The chain links TRBV10-2 to TRBJ1-2, with a weak D call TRBD1 (5 bases). In germline, CDR1 is WSHSY, CDR2 SAAADI. V dropped 2 bases and J dropped 8 bases, with 12 bases sitting between them. CDR3 length: 13 residues. The CDR3 DNA follows: TGCGCCAGCAGTGAGCGCAGGGCTAGGGGCTACACCTTC. This codes for CASSERRARGYTF.

The rearrangement uses TRBV7-8 and TRBJ1-2, with D tentatively TRBD1 (5 bases). V lost 1 base, J lost 8 bases, and 17 bases lay in between. The CDR3 is made up of 15 amino acids. Looked up from germline, CDR1 is SGHVS and CDR2 is FQNEAQ. The CDR3 reads CASSLDAGRWDGYTF. The CDR3 DNA sequence: TGTGCCAGCAGCTTAGATGCGGGGCGCTGGGACGGCTACACCTTC.

The CDR3 region is CASSGQTISQETQYF. DNA for the CDR3: TGTGCCAGCTCGGGACAGACTATTTCCCAAGAGACCCAGTACTTC. The chain employs TRBV2 and TRBJ2-5; 7 bases are shared with TRBD1. With 8 bases clipped from V and 1 base from J, the junction kept 10 bases outside the gene matches. Per germline, CDR1 SNHLY and CDR2 FYNNEI. This CDR3 contains 15 residues. The full variable domain, with the rest looked up from reference TRBV2 and TRBJ2-5, is EPEVTQTPSHQVTQMGQEVILRCVPISNHLYFYWYRQILGQKVEFLVSFYNNEISEKSEIFDDQFSVERPDGSNFTLKIRSTKLEDSAMYFCASSGQTISQETQYFGPGTRLLVL.

The chain links TRBV7-3 to TRBJ1-1, with 7 bases that match TRBD1. The CDR3 is 15 amino acids. The junction had 9 bases not matched to a gene; V was cut back by 5 bases and J by 3 bases. Germline V gives CDR1 SGHTA, CDR2 FQGTGA. The DNA for the CDR3 is TGTGCCAGCAGCCTCACCAGGGGGGCGGACACTGAAGCTTTCTTT. This codes for CASSLTRGADTEAFF.

The V and J genes are TRBV4-2 and TRBJ2-1; 7 nucleotides align to TRBD1. The length of the CDR3 is 15 residues. Germline CDR1 is LGHNA and CDR2 is YNFKEQ. With V trimmed by 6 bases and J by 5 bases, 10 bases remained unmatched. Written as DNA, the CDR3 is TGTGCCAGCAGACGGGACAGAGCGATAGACAATGAGCAGTTCTTC. Its protein is CASRRDRAIDNEQFF.

The chain recombines TRBV5-1 with TRBJ2-2, with 9 bases fitting TRBD1. With V trimmed by 2 bases and J by 5 bases, 7 bases remained unmatched. The CDR3 extends over 16 amino acids. The V gene's germline CDR1 is SGHRS and CDR2 YFSETQ. This CDR3 is CASSFLWDRVTGELFF. In DNA, the CDR3 is TGCGCCAGCAGCTTCCTTTGGGACAGGGTTACCGGGGAGCTGTTTTTT.

V usage is TRBV5-1 and J usage is TRBJ2-5; D remains unclear. V was pared by 0 bases and J by 0 bases, with 12 bases between. CDR3 length: 16 amino acids. Germline V gene sequence: CDR1 SGHRS, CDR2 YFSETQ. The DNA of the CDR3 is TGCGCCAGCAGCTTGGGATCGACATTTAACCAAGAGACCCAGTACTTC. It codes for CASSLGSTFNQETQYF. Full variable domain (outside the CDR3, taken from reference TRBV5-1 and TRBJ2-5): KAGVTQTPRYLIKTRGQQVTLSCSPISGHRSVSWYQQTPGQGLQFLFEYFSETQRNKGNFPGRFSGRQFSNSRSEMNVSTLELGDSALYLCASSLGSTFNQETQYFGPGTRLLVL.

The chain couples TRBV21-1 to TRBJ2-1; the table's D call of TRBD2 was not tested on the DNA. TRBV21-1 is classified as a pseudogene. This CDR3 is built from 15 residues. As DNA, the CDR3 is TGTGCCAGCAGCCCCCGGACTAGCTCCTACAATGAGCAGTTCTTC. This codes for CASSPRTSSYNEQFF.

The chain recombines TRBV30 with TRBJ1-4, with D uncertain. The CDR3 is 13 residues long. Germline lookup yields CDR1 GTSNPN and CDR2 SVGIG (reference sequence). V shed 4 bases and J shed 8 bases, with 14 bases lying between them. The CDR3: CAWIQPGREKLFF. The CDR3 DNA sequence: TGTGCCTGGATTCAACCAGGAAGAGAAAAACTGTTTTTT. The full variable domain, its missing parts supplied by reference TRBV30 and TRBJ1-4, is SQTIHQWPATLVQPVGSPLSLECTVEGTSNPNLYWYRQAAGRGLQLLFYSVGIGQISSEVPQNLSASRPQDRQFILSSKKLLLSDSGFYLCAWIQPGREKLFFGSGTQLSVL.

The CDR3: CASSLNHREQDTQYF. CDR3 bases: TGCGCCAGCAGCTTGAACCACAGGGAGCAGGATACGCAGTATTTT. The gene calls are TRBV5-1 and TRBJ2-3; tentative D call: TRBD1 (6 bases). V was cut by 1 base and J by 6 bases, with 15 bases left in between. The germline V gene has CDR1 SGHRS and CDR2 YFSETQ. The CDR3 length is 15 residues.

The rearrangement uses TRBV20-1 and TRBJ2-7; D might be TRBD1 (6 bases). The CDR3 is made up of 11 amino acids. Trimming took 5 bases from V and 4 from J, leaving 9 bases between them. The germline gives CDR1 DFQATT, CDR2 SNEGSKA (reference sequence). The CDR3 loop is CSAGTPYEQYF. DNA for the CDR3: TGCAGTGCTGGGACACCATACGAGCAGTACTTC.